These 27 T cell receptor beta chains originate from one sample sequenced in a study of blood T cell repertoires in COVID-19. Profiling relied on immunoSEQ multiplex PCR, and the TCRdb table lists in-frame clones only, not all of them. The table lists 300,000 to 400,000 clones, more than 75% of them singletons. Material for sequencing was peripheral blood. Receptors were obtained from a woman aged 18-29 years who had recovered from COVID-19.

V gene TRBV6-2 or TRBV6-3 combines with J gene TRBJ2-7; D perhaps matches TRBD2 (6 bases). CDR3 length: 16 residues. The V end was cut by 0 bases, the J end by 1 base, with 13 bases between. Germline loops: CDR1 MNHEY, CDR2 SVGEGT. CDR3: CASSYSRTGGSYEQYV. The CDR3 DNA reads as TGTGCCAGCAGTTACTCCCGAACTGGGGGGTCCTACGAGCAGTACGTC.

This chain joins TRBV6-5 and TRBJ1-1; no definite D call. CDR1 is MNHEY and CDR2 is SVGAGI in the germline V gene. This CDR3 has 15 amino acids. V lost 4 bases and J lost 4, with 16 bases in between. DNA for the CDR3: TGTGCCAGCAGTTCCCCAGGTGCGAGCGGCACTGAAGCTTTCTTT. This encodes CASSSPGASGTEAFF.

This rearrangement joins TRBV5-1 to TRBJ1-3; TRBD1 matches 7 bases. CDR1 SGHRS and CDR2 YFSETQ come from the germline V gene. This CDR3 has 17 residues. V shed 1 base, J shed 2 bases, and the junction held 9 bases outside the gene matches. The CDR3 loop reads CASSLTTGTRTGNTIYF. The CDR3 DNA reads TGCGCCAGCAGCTTGACGACAGGGACCCGGACTGGAAACACCATATATTTT. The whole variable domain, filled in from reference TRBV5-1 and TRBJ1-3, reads KAGVTQTPRYLIKTRGQQVTLSCSPISGHRSVSWYQQTPGQGLQFLFEYFSETQRNKGNFPGRFSGRQFSNSRSEMNVSTLELGDSALYLCASSLTTGTRTGNTIYFGEGSWLTVV.

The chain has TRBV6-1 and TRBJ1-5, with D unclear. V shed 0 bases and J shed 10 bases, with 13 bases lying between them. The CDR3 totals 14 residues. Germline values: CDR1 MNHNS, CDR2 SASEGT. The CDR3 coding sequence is TGTGCCAGCAGTGAAGCGCTTTGGTCCAGTCCCCAGCATTTT. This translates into CASSEALWSSPQHF.

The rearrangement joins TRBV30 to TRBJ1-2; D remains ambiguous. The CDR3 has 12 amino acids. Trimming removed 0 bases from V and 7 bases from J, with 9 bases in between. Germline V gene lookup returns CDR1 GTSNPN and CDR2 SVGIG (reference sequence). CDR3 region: CAWSVLGPGYTF. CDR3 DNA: TGTGCCTGGAGTGTACTAGGGCCTGGCTACACCTTC.

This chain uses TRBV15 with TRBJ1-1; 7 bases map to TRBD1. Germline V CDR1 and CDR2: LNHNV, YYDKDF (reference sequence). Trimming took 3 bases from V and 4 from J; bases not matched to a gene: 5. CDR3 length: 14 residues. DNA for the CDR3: TGTGCCACCAGCAGGGACAGGAGGAGCACTGAAGCTTTCTTT. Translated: CATSRDRRSTEAFF.

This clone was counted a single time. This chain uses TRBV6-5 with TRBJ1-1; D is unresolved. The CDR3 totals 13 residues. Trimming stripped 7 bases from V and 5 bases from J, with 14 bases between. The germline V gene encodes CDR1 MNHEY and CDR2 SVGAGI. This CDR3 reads CASINRGGTEAFF. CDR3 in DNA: TGTGCCAGCATCAACCGGGGTGGTACTGAAGCTTTCTTT.

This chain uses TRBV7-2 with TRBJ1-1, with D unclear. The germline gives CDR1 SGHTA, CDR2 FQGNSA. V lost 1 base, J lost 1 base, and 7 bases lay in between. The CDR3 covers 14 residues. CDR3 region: CASSLERANTEAFF. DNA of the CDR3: TGTGCCAGCAGCTTAGAGCGGGCGAACACTGAAGCTTTCTTT.

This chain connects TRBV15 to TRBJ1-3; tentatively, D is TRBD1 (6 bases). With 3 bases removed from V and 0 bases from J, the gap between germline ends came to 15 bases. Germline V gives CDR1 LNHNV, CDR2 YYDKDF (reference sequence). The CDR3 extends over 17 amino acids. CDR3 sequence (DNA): TGTGCCACCAGCAGGGACAGTTCTCTAAGCTCTGGAAACACCATATATTTT. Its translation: CATSRDSSLSSGNTIYF. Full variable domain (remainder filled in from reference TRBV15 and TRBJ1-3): DAMVIQNPRYQVTQFGKPVTLSCSQTLNHNVMYWYQQKSSQAPKLLFHYYDKDFNNEADTPDNFQSRRPNTSFCFLDIRSPGLGDTAMYLCATSRDSSLSSGNTIYFGEGSWLTVV.

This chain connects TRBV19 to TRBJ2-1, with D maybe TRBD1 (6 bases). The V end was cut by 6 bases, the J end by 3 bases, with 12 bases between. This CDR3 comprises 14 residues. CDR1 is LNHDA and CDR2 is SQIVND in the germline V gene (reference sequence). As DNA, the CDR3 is TGTGCCAGTAGGGCAGAAGGGGGCTACAATGAGCAGTTCTTC. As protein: CASRAEGGYNEQFF.

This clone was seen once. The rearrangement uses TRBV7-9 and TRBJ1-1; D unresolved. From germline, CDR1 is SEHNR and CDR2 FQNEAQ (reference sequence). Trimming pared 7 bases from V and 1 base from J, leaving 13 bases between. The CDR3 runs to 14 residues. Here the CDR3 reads CASTLNGQNTEAFF. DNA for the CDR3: TGTGCCAGCACCCTTAATGGGCAGAACACTGAAGCTTTCTTT.

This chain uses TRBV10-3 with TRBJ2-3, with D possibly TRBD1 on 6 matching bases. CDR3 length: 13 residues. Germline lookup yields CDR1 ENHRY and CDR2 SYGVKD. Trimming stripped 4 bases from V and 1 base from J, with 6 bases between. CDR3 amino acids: CAISAGGTDTQYF. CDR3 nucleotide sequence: TGTGCCATCAGTGCAGGGGGCACAGATACGCAGTATTTT.

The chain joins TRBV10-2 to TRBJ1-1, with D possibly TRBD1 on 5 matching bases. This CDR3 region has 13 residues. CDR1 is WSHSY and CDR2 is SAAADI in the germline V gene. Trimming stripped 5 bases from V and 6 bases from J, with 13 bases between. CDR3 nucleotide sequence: TGCGCCAGCAGTCGGGGGACGGGGGCTGAAGCTTTCTTT. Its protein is CASSRGTGAEAFF.

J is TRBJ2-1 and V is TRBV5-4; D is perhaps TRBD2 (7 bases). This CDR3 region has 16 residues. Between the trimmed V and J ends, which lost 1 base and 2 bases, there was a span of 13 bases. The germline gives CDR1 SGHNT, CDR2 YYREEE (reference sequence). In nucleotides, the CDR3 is TGTGCCAGCAGCTTGAGGGGGGAGGGCCCCTACAATGAGCAGTTCTTC. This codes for CASSLRGEGPYNEQFF. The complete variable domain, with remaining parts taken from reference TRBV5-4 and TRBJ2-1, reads ETGVTQSPTHLIKTRGQQVTLRCSSQSGHNTVSWYQQALGQGPQFIFQYYREEENGRGNFPPRFSGLQFPNYSSELNVNALELDDSALYLCASSLRGEGPYNEQFFGPGTRLTVL.

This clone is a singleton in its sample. In nucleotides, the CDR3 is TGTGCCAGCAGCTTAGTCCTGTCTTCGAGCTCCTACGAGCAGTACGTC. Protein: CASSLVLSSSSYEQYV. V usage is TRBV7-7 and J usage is TRBJ2-7, with D unclear. The CDR3 totals 16 residues. V shed 1 base and J shed 0 bases, with 13 bases lying between them. Germline-derived CDR1 and CDR2 are SSHAT and FNYEAQ (reference sequence).

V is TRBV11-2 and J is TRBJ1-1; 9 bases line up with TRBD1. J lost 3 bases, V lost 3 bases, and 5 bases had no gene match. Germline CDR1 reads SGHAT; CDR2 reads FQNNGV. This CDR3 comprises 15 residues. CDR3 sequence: CASSLERQGDTEAFF. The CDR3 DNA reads TGTGCCAGCAGCTTGGAAAGACAGGGGGACACTGAAGCTTTCTTT.

CDR3 coding DNA: TGTGCCTGTTCCAGGGGGGGCAATCAGCCCCAGCATTTT. It translates to CACSRGGNQPQHF. This chain connects TRBV30 to TRBJ1-5, with 7 bases lining up with TRBD1. The CDR3 is made up of 13 amino acids. The germline gives CDR1 GTSNPN, CDR2 SVGIG (reference sequence). The trim removed 6 bases at V and 2 bases at J, leaving 4 bases unmatched.

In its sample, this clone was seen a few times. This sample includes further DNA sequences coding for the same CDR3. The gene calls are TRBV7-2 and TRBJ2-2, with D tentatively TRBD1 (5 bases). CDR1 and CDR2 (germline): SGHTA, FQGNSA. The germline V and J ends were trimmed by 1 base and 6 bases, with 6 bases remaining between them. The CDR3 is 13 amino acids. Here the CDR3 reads CASSLVGAGELFF. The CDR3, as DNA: TGTGCCAGCAGCTTAGTAGGGGCCGGGGAGCTGTTTTTT.

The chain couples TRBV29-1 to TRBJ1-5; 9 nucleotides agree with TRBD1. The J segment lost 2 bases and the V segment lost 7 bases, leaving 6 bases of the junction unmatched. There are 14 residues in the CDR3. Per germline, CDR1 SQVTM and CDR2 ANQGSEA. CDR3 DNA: TGCAGCGGAATGACAGGGGGTCGCAATCAGCCCCAGCATTTT. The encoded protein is CSGMTGGRNQPQHF.

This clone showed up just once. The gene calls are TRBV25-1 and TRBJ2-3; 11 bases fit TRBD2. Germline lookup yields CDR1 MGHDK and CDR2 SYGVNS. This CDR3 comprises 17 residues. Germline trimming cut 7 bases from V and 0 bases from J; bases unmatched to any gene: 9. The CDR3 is CASTGLAGLLSTDTQYF. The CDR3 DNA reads TGTGCCAGCACCGGACTAGCGGGTCTTTTAAGCACAGATACGCAGTATTTT. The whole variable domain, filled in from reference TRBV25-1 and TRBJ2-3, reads EADIYQTPRYLVIGTGKKITLECSQTMGHDKMYWYQQDPGMELHLIHYSYGVNSTEKGDLSSESTVSRIRTEHFPLTLESARPSHTSQYLCASTGLAGLLSTDTQYFGPGTRLTVL.

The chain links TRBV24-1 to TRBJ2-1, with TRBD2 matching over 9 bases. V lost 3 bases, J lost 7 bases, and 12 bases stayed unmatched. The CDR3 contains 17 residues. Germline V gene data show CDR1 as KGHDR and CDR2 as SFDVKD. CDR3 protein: CATSDGTGTSLKNEQFF. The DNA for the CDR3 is TGTGCCACCAGTGATGGGACCGGGACTAGCCTAAAGAATGAGCAGTTCTTC.

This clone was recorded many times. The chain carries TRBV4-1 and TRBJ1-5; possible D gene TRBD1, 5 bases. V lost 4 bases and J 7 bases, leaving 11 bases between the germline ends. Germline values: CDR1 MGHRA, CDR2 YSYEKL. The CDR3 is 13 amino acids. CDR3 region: CASSRNGAQPQHF. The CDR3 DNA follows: TGCGCCAGCAGCCGCAATGGGGCCCAGCCCCAGCATTTT.

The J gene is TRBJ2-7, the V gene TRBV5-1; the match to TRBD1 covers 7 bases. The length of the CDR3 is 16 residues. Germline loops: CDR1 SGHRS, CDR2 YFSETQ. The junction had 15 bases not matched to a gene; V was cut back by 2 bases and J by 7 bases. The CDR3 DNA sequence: TGCGCCAGCAGCTTCGGGCCCCATACAGGACAGGCAGAGCAGTACGTC. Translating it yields CASSFGPHTGQAEQYV.

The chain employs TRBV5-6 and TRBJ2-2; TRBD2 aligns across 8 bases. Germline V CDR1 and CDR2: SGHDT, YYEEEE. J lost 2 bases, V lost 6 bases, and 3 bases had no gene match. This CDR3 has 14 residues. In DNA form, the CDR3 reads TGTGCCAGCAAAACTAGCGGCAACACCGGGGAGCTGTTTTTT. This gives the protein CASKTSGNTGELFF.

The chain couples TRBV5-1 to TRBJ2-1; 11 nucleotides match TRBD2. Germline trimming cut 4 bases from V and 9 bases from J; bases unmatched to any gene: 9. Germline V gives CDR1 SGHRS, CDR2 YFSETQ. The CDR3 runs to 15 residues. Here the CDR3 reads CASSQLAGDRSEQFF. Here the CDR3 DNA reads TGCGCCAGCAGCCAACTAGCGGGAGACAGGAGTGAGCAGTTCTTC.

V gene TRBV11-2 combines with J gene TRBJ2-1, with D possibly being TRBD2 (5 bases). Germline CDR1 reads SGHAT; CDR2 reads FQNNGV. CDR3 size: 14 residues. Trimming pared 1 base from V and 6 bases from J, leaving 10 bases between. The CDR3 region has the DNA TGTGCCAGCAGCTTAGTTTCCCGGGGCAATGAGCAGTTCTTC. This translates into CASSLVSRGNEQFF.

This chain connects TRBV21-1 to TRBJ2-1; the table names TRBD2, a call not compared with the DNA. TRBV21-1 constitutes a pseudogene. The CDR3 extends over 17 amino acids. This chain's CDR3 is CASSKALRLAVYNEQFF. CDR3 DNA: TGTGCCAGCAGCAAAGCGCTTCGGCTAGCGGTATACAATGAGCAGTTCTTC.